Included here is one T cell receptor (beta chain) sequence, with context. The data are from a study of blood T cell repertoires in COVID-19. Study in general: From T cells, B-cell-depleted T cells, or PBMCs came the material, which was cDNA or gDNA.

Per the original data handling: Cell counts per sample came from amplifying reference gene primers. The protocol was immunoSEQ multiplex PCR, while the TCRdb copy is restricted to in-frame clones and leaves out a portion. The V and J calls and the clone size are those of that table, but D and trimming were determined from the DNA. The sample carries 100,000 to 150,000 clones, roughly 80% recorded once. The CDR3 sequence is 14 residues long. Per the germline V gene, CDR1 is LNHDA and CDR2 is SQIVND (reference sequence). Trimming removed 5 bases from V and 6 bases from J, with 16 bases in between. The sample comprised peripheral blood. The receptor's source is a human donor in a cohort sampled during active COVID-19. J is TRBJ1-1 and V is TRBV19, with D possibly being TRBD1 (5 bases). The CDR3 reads CASSPGGVFPEAFF. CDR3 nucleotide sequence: TGTGCCAGTAGTCCCGGGGGGGTTTTTCCTGAAGCTTTCTTT.